This TCR beta chain was sequenced during a study of cytomegalovirus exposure and HLA in healthy donors. Points from the study as a whole: Of the V segments, some could not be distinguished, including TRBV6-2 and TRBV6-3, and were excluded.

As regards this clone: Antigen: not known.

V lost 4 bases and J lost 1, with 13 bases in between. Germline V gene lookup returns CDR1 GTSNPN and CDR2 SVGIG (reference sequence). There are 14 residues in the CDR3. It was with 60 Vbeta and 13 Jbeta primers that the PCR ran. Clones were read by immunoSEQ multiplex PCR, and TCRdb kept only the in-frame ones, dropping some. The sample contains 190,000 or so clones, approximately 80% of which appear only once. Sequencing was carried out using PBMCs. The origin of this receptor is a boy aged 5 to 17 in good health and CMV-seronegative. The chain is built from TRBV30 and TRBJ1-1, with D possibly being TRBD1 (6 bases). The CDR3 sequence is CAWNDGRGNTEAFF. Written as DNA, the CDR3 is TGTGCCTGGAACGATGGCAGGGGGAACACTGAAGCTTTCTTT.